A single sample gave rise to the 6 T cell receptor beta chains below, sequenced in a study of CD8 T cells in Susac syndrome. When the RNA was reverse transcribed, random hexamers were used with an input of 0.5 to 1 ug. TCRdb passed the immunoSEQ multiplex PCR reads through MiXCR, listing each CDR3 protein once. The sample carries under 95,000 distinct CDR3 sequences, roughly 94% recorded once. Material for sequencing was CD8+ T cells from PBMCs. The source is a human donor with Susac syndrome.

The table lists this clonotype with a count of one. The CDR3 loop reads CSVVPGGREQFF. In DNA, the CDR3 is TGCAGCGTCGTACCCGGGGGCCGAGAGCAGTTCTTC. This sequence joins TRBV29-1 and TRBJ2-1; either TRBD1 or TRBD2 may supply D (6 bases each). This CDR3 has 12 amino acids. V lost 6 bases, J lost 10 bases, and 16 bases lay in between. Germline-derived CDR1 and CDR2 are SQVTM and ANQGSEA.

The chain links TRBV3-1 to TRBJ2-7; unclear D gene. There are 14 residues in the CDR3. Per the germline V gene, CDR1 is LGHDT and CDR2 is YNNKEL (reference sequence). Trimming stripped 5 bases from V and 2 bases from J, with 13 bases between. In nucleotides, the CDR3 is TGTGCCAGCAGCATTGTAAGTACCCCCTACGAGCAGTACTTC. It specifies CASSIVSTPYEQYF.

The chain is built from TRBV27 and TRBJ2-5, with TRBD2 matching over 7 bases. The V and J ends lost 5 bases and 5 bases, in that order; junction bases with no gene match: 8. The CDR3 extends over 14 amino acids. Germline CDR1 is MNHEY and CDR2 is SMNVEV (reference sequence). The CDR3 loop reads CASSISGTGETQYF. Written as DNA, the CDR3 is TGTGCCAGCAGTATCAGCGGGACGGGGGAGACCCAGTACTTC.

The chain has TRBV27 and TRBJ2-1, with 9 bases identical to TRBD2. V was clipped by 2 bases and J by 7 bases; unmatched bases: 6. The CDR3 loop spans 15 amino acids. Germline CDR1 is MNHEY and CDR2 is SMNVEV (reference sequence). The CDR3 region is CASSLIAGAENEQFF. The CDR3 nucleotides are TGTGCCAGCAGTTTAATAGCGGGAGCCGAAAATGAGCAGTTCTTC.

The chain recombines TRBV3-1 with TRBJ2-5; TRBD2 aligns across 8 bases. The CDR3 sequence is 16 residues long. Germline-derived CDR1 and CDR2 are LGHDT and YNNKEL (reference sequence). The J segment lost 2 bases and the V segment lost 1 base, leaving 6 bases of the junction unmatched. CDR3 DNA sequence: TGTGCCAGCAGCCAAGCGGTTAGCGGGGTACAAGAGACCCAGTACTTC. Translating it yields CASSQAVSGVQETQYF.

This chain uses TRBV29-1 with TRBJ1-2; D gene uncertain. The length of the CDR3 is 12 residues. Trimming shortened V by 1 base and J by 3 bases, and 6 bases separated the two germline ends. Germline V gene data show CDR1 as SQVTM and CDR2 as ANQGSEA. This chain's CDR3 is CSVEGMDYGYTF. CDR3 sequence (DNA): TGCAGCGTTGAAGGAATGGACTATGGCTACACCTTC.